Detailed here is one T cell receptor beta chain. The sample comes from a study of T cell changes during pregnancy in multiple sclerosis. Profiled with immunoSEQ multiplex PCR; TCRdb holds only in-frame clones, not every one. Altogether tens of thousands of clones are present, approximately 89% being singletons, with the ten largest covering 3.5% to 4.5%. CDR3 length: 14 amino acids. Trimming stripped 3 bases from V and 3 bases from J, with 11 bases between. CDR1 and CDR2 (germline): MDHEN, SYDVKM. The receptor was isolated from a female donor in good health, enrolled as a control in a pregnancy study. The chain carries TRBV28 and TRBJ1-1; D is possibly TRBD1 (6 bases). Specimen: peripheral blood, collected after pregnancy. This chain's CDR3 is CASSFAQGDTEAFF. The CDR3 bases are TGTGCCAGCAGTTTTGCACAGGGCGACACTGAAGCTTTCTTT.